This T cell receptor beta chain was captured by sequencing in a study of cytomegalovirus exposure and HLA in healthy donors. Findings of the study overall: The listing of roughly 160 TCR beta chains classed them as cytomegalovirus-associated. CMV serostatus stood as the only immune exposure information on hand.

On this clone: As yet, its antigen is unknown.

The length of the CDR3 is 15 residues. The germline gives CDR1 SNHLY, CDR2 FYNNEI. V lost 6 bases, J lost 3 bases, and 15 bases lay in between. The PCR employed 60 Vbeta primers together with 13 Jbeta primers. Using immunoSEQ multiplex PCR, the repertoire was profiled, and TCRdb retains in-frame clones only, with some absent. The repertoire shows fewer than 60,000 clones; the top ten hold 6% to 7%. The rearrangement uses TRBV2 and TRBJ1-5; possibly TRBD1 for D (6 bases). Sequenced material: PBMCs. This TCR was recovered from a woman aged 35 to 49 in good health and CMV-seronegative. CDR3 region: CASSGRGGHNQPQHF. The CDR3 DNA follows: TGTGCCAGCAGCGGCCGGGGGGGGCACAATCAGCCCCAGCATTTT.